Sequencing of this TCR beta chain was carried out in a study of blood T cell repertoires in COVID-19. Original methodology: Amplification of reference gene primers was used by the study to estimate nucleated cell counts. Profiling relied on immunoSEQ multiplex PCR, and the TCRdb table lists in-frame clones only, not all of them. D and trimming come from the DNA, and the V and J calls and clone size come from that table. The table lists 250,000 to 300,000 clones, around 89% of them singletons, with roughly 9% in the top ten. In its sample, this clone was seen a few times. Participants were aged about 18 to 90 years, lived in 24 US areas, and enrolled virtually. Trimming removed 4 bases from V and 0 bases from J, with 12 bases in between. This CDR3 comprises 15 residues. The germline gives CDR1 LGHDT, CDR2 YNNKEL (reference sequence).

J is TRBJ1-1 and V is TRBV3-1 (or the pseudogene TRBV3-2), with a tentative D call TRBD1 (6 bases). This clonotype originated in a man between 40 and 49 years old who had recovered from COVID-19. What was sequenced was PBMCs or T cells enriched from blood (not recorded which). The CDR3 sequence: CASSLRAGVNTEAFF. The DNA of the CDR3 is TGTGCCAGCAGCCTTCGAGCAGGGGTGAACACTGAAGCTTTCTTT.